This T cell receptor beta chain was recovered during a study of Ad26.COV2.S vaccination and SARS-CoV-2 variants. General study findings and limits: Recipients of vaccine and of placebo showed similar breadth of their non-spike TCR repertoires. Spike-specific TCR breadth was greater after Ad26.COV2.S than placebo.

Only in-frame clones appear in the TCRdb table, and some are missing; sequencing was by immunoSEQ multiplex PCR. The sample records about 500,000 clones, 70% to 90% being singletons. The CDR3 consists of 18 residues. Germline values: CDR1 SGHVS, CDR2 FNYEAQ. V lost 5 bases to trimming and J lost 0 bases, with 17 bases between them. Comment on this clone: Its antigen remains unknown.

The treatment is: 19 received Ad26.COV2.S at low or high dose, single or two shots; roughly five received placebo; per-sample allocation not given. Specimens were obtained on day 63 following the first vaccine or placebo injection. The sample in question was peripheral blood, obtained in a trial of Ad26.COV2.S vaccine versus placebo. The genes are TRBV7-6 and TRBJ2-6, with D unresolved. The sequence came from a person between 18 and 60 years old who received the Ad26.COV2.S COVID-19 vaccine or a placebo. CDR3 nucleotides: TGTGCCAGCAGCCCCCTGACCCAGGCAAACTCTGGGGCCAACGTCCTGACTTTC. Its protein is CASSPLTQANSGANVLTF. The whole variable domain, filled in from reference TRBV7-6 and TRBJ2-6, reads GAGVSQSPRYKVTKRGQDVALRCDPISGHVSLYWYRQALGQGPEFLTYFNYEAQQDKSGLPNDRFSAERPEGSISTLTIQRTEQRDSAMYRCASSPLTQANSGANVLTFGAGSRLTVL.